The present T cell receptor (beta chain) was sequenced within a study of blood T cell repertoires in COVID-19. Study-level background: Researchers got acute and convalescent COVID-19 samples from the United States, Italy and Spain. From T cells, B-cell-depleted T cells, or PBMCs came the material, which was cDNA or gDNA.

The sample holds many counts of this clone. Original methodology: It was from reference gene primer amplification that nucleated cell counts were estimated. Assay: immunoSEQ multiplex PCR; the TCRdb copy retains only in-frame clones and omits some. V, J and clone size are those of that table, while D and trimming were read from the DNA. The sample lists 180,000 or so clones; 80% to 90% were seen once. The receptor was derived from a woman older than 75 with acute or convalescent COVID-19. The specimen sequenced was peripheral blood.

CDR3 loop: CASSLSTDRGYEQYF. In DNA form, the CDR3 reads TGTGCCAGCTCACTCAGCACCGACAGGGGCTACGAGCAGTACTTC. The V and J genes are TRBV18 and TRBJ2-7, with 8 positions matching TRBD1. The germline V gene encodes CDR1 KGHSH and CDR2 LQKENI. The CDR3 spans 15 residues. The J segment lost 3 bases and the V segment lost 4 bases, leaving 8 bases of the junction unmatched.